These T cell receptor beta chains were read from a single sample in a study of PD-1 blockade in classical Hodgkin lymphoma. Sequenced by immunoSEQ multiplex PCR; TCRdb stores in-frame clones only, minus some. The sample holds around 42,000 clones, over 55% seen once. Sample: peripheral blood mononuclear cells (PBMCs), taken at baseline. The source is a human donor with classical Hodgkin lymphoma. CDR3s include the opening cysteine and the closing phenylalanine or tryptophan. D genes are given only for firm matches. Expanded clones are given a class, and other clones once, few, many or no size at all.

clone_size: .; d_call: TRBD2; j_call: TRBJ2-5; v_call: TRBV4-2; cdr3_aa: CASSHTSGSGETQYF; cdr3_nt: TGTGCCAGCAGCCATACTAGCGGGAGCGGGGAGACCCAGTACTTC
clone_size: .; d_call: .; j_call: TRBJ2-3; v_call: TRBV9; cdr3_aa: CASSVSSTDTQYF; cdr3_nt: TGTGCCAGCAGCGTCTCTAGCACAGATACGCAGTATTTT
clone_size: few; d_call: .; j_call: TRBJ1-1; v_call: TRBV7-9; cdr3_aa: CASSLESENTEAFF; cdr3_nt: TGTGCCAGCAGCTTAGAGTCAGAGAACACTGAAGCTTTCTTT
clone_size: .; d_call: TRBD1; j_call: TRBJ1-2; v_call: TRBV5-8; cdr3_aa: CASSLQDRANYGYTF; cdr3_nt: TGTGCCAGCAGCTTGCAAGACAGGGCAAACTATGGCTACACCTTC
clone_size: .; d_call: .; j_call: TRBJ2-3; v_call: TRBV6-1; cdr3_aa: CASSEVFWDTQYF; cdr3_nt: TGTGCCAGCAGTGAGGTATTCTGGGATACGCAGTATTTT
clone_size: .; d_call: .; j_call: TRBJ1-5; v_call: TRBV6-1; cdr3_aa: CASSEWGGNSNQPQHF; cdr3_nt: TGTGCCAGCAGTGAATGGGGGGGCAATAGCAATCAGCCCCAGCATTTT
clone_size: .; d_call: .; j_call: TRBJ2-2; v_call: TRBV11-2; cdr3_aa: CASSSYPGGHDTGELFF; cdr3_nt: TGTGCCAGCAGCTCCTACCCCGGGGGGCATGACACCGGGGAGCTGTTTTTT
clone_size: .; d_call: .; j_call: TRBJ1-5; v_call: TRBV2; cdr3_aa: CASSDGFGGTNQPQHF; cdr3_nt: TGTGCCAGCAGTGACGGATTCGGGGGAACAAATCAGCCCCAGCATTTT
clone_size: medium-sized; d_call: .; j_call: TRBJ2-2; v_call: TRBV7-9; cdr3_aa: CASSLNTGELFF; cdr3_nt: TGTGCCAGCAGCTTAAACACCGGGGAGCTGTTTTTT
clone_size: .; d_call: TRBD1; j_call: TRBJ1-1; v_call: TRBV11-2; cdr3_aa: CASSRTGAKNTEAFF; cdr3_nt: TGTGCCAGCAGCAGGACAGGGGCAAAGAACACTGAAGCTTTCTTT
clone_size: .; d_call: .; j_call: TRBJ1-2; v_call: TRBV30; cdr3_aa: CAWSLGNYGYTF; cdr3_nt: TGTGCCTGGAGCTTGGGGAACTATGGCTACACCTTC
clone_size: many; d_call: .; j_call: TRBJ1-2; v_call: TRBV6-1; cdr3_aa: CASSETKQTVQYYGYTF; cdr3_nt: TGTGCCAGCAGTGAAACGAAGCAGACAGTTCAATACTATGGCTACACCTTC
clone_size: .; d_call: TRBD1; j_call: TRBJ1-1; v_call: TRBV19; cdr3_aa: CASSLQGLNTEAFF; cdr3_nt: TGTGCCAGTAGCCTACAGGGGTTGAACACTGAAGCTTTCTTT
clone_size: few; d_call: .; j_call: TRBJ2-7; v_call: TRBV4-3; cdr3_aa: CASSQDYRGYEQYF; cdr3_nt: TGCGCCAGCAGCCAGGACTACAGGGGCTACGAGCAGTACTTC
clone_size: .; d_call: TRBD1; j_call: TRBJ2-7; v_call: TRBV4-3; cdr3_aa: CASSPRQGFNEQYF; cdr3_nt: TGCGCCAGCAGCCCAAGACAGGGGTTCAACGAGCAGTACTTC
clone_size: .; d_call: TRBD1; j_call: TRBJ2-7; v_call: TRBV9; cdr3_aa: CASSEGAFSYEQYF; cdr3_nt: TGTGCCAGCAGCGAGGGGGCCTTTTCCTACGAGCAGTACTTC
clone_size: .; d_call: .; j_call: TRBJ2-4; v_call: TRBV25-1; cdr3_aa: CASSELGQLAKNIQYF; cdr3_nt: TGTGCCAGCAGTGAATTAGGACAGCTAGCCAAAAACATTCAGTACTTC
clone_size: .; d_call: TRBD2; j_call: TRBJ2-7; v_call: TRBV23-1; cdr3_aa: CASSQSGCLAGRYEQYF; cdr3_nt: TGCGCCAGCAGTCAATCCGGTTGTCTAGCGGGGAGATACGAGCAGTACTTC
clone_size: few; d_call: .; j_call: TRBJ2-1; v_call: TRBV27; cdr3_aa: CASSLWGGQSIYNEQFF; cdr3_nt: TGTGCCAGCAGTTTATGGGGAGGACAGTCCATCTACAATGAGCAGTTCTTC
clone_size: .; d_call: .; j_call: TRBJ2-5; v_call: TRBV27; cdr3_aa: CASSLIYRSGETQYF; cdr3_nt: TGTGCCAGCAGTTTAATTTACAGGTCGGGGGAGACCCAGTACTTC
clone_size: few; d_call: TRBD1; j_call: TRBJ2-4; v_call: TRBV6-4; cdr3_aa: CASSYDRGNIQYF; cdr3_nt: TGTGCCAGCAGTTACGACAGGGGGAACATTCAGTACTTC
clone_size: once; d_call: .; j_call: TRBJ1-1; v_call: TRBV12-5; cdr3_aa: CASGLVGGDTEAFF; cdr3_nt: TGTGCTAGTGGTTTGGTGGGGGGGGACACTGAAGCTTTCTTT
clone_size: .; d_call: .; j_call: TRBJ1-1; v_call: TRBV7-9; cdr3_aa: CASSPPGGTEAFF; cdr3_nt: TGTGCCAGCAGCCCTCCTGGGGGCACTGAAGCTTTCTTT
clone_size: .; d_call: TRBD1; j_call: TRBJ1-5; v_call: TRBV2; cdr3_aa: CASSGTGPNQPQHF; cdr3_nt: TGTGCCAGCAGTGGGACAGGGCCTAATCAGCCCCAGCATTTT
clone_size: .; d_call: .; j_call: TRBJ2-7; v_call: TRBV4-1; cdr3_aa: CASSQELKEEDEQYF; cdr3_nt: TGCGCCAGCAGCCAAGAACTAAAGGAGGAGGACGAGCAGTACTTC
clone_size: .; d_call: .; j_call: TRBJ2-7; v_call: TRBV29-1; cdr3_aa: CSVDLGGDYEQYF; cdr3_nt: TGCAGCGTTGACCTCGGAGGGGACTACGAGCAGTACTTC
clone_size: .; d_call: TRBD2; j_call: TRBJ2-1; v_call: TRBV10-2; cdr3_aa: CASSLLAGGYNEQFF; cdr3_nt: TGCGCCAGCAGCCTCCTAGCGGGGGGCTACAATGAGCAGTTCTTC
clone_size: .; d_call: TRBD1; j_call: TRBJ2-7; v_call: TRBV9; cdr3_aa: CASSVTGGSSYEQYF; cdr3_nt: TGTGCCAGCAGCGTAACAGGGGGCAGTTCCTACGAGCAGTACTTC
clone_size: .; d_call: .; j_call: TRBJ2-5; v_call: TRBV5-8; cdr3_aa: CASSLAMGFRETQYF; cdr3_nt: TGTGCCAGCAGCTTGGCCATGGGATTTCGGGAGACCCAGTACTTC
clone_size: few; d_call: TRBD2; j_call: TRBJ2-5; v_call: TRBV7-3; cdr3_aa: CASSPGVAGGAETQYF; cdr3_nt: TGTGCCAGCAGCCCCGGCGTCGCGGGAGGGGCAGAGACCCAGTACTTC
clone_size: .; d_call: TRBD2; j_call: TRBJ2-3; v_call: TRBV5-1; cdr3_aa: CASVPGLHTDTQYF; cdr3_nt: TGCGCCAGCGTTCCGGGACTACACACAGATACGCAGTATTTT
clone_size: .; d_call: TRBD2; j_call: TRBJ2-3; v_call: TRBV27; cdr3_aa: CASSLLAGITDTQYF; cdr3_nt: TGTGCCAGCAGTTTATTAGCGGGGATCACAGATACGCAGTATTTT